This TCR beta chain was obtained from a study of blood T cell repertoires in COVID-19. Some clones are missing from TCRdb's copy, which holds only in-frame ones; the method was immunoSEQ multiplex PCR. The data contain about 150,000 clones, more than 70% of them singletons. The sequence came from a woman aged 50 to 65 with acute or convalescent COVID-19. Material for sequencing was peripheral blood.

CDR3 region: CASSPIRYEQYF. The CDR3 DNA reads TGTGCCAGCAGTCCTATCCGCTACGAGCAGTACTTC. The chain carries TRBV28 and TRBJ2-7; D ambiguous. Germline loops: CDR1 MDHEN, CDR2 SYDVKM. The CDR3 has 12 residues. The V end was cut by 5 bases, the J end by 3 bases, with 8 bases between.